This T cell receptor beta chain derives from a study of T cells in Graves' hyperthyroidism and ophthalmopathy. This clonotype was found many times. The antigen is unknown. It was RNA transcripts that yielded the amplified TCR beta CDR3 regions. TCR CDR3 underwent first-round RT-PCR with the HTBI primer set. TCRdb itself ran the multiplex PCR reads through MiXCR, one entry per CDR3 protein. The table records 540,000 or so distinct CDR3 sequences, 40% to 55% of them present only once. Diagnoses were established using clinical symptoms, serum thyroxine and TRAb, thyroid ultrasound and orbital computed tomography. Study observations and caveats: Most clonotypes expanded in thyroid above 0.001 were likewise present in blood. Stable hyperthyroidism was separated from ophthalmopathy by a model based on 13 V-J features. Before onset, by a median of around six months, the model predicted ophthalmopathy.

Germline CDR1 MGHRA, CDR2 YSYEKL. The length of the CDR3 is 14 residues. V was clipped by 2 bases and J by 4 bases, with 11 bases between them. This TCR came from an adult woman with Graves' disease, either hyperthyroidism or ophthalmopathy (not recorded which). The rearrangement uses TRBV4-1 and TRBJ2-5; D tentatively fits TRBD1 or TRBD2 (6 bases each). Sequencing was carried out using peripheral blood or thyroid tissue (not recorded which). This CDR3 reads CASSQRGVLETQYF. In nucleotides, the CDR3 is TGCGCCAGCAGCCAAAGGGGGGTCTTAGAGACCCAGTACTTC.